This T cell receptor (beta chain) was sequenced during a study of cytomegalovirus exposure and HLA in healthy donors (TCRdb year 2017). As for the study more broadly: According to an earlier analysis of 587 of the donors, some 180 million T cells yielded 117 million unique TCR beta sequences and approximately 300 Gb of sequence data. The study used immunosequencing to profile the T cell repertoires of 666 subjects and linked those repertoires to cytomegalovirus serostatus. Among about 390 genotyped donors of the cohort, an average of about 240,000 unique TCR beta nucleotide sequences were sequenced per donor, roughly 20% of them non-productive. High-throughput TCR immunosequencing, statistical association of individual TCRs with disease status, and machine learning were combined to predict cytomegalovirus infection status. The number of donors typed differed by locus, with 629-630 for A, B, C, DRB1 and DQB1, around 500 for DQA1, 606 for DPA1, and approximately 470 for DPB1. Genome-wide SNP genotypes for about 55% of the roughly 670 donors were used in a later genetic analysis, which treated that subset as a discovery cohort. Roughly 300 gigabases of sequencing data and some 85 million unique TCR sequences were included in an early release covering roughly 600 HLA-typed donors. To study patterns of TCR occurrence, a later analysis re-analyzed previously published TCR beta repertoires from around 670 donors and added high-resolution HLA genotyping. To decide whether each TCR beta V gene segment behaved as functional or pseudogenic, an earlier analysis of over 500 of the donors relied on high-throughput TCR beta sequencing. Both class I and class II loci were covered by HLA typing, at four-digit resolution. The study aimed to test whether cataloging public T cell receptors could reveal signatures of past pathogen exposure. Besides the first cohort of under 700 subjects, a separate validation cohort made up of 120 different subjects was used. Four to six DR-DQ haplotypes were handled as single units for association and clustering, since linkage in the cohort was strong. In the later analysis, no new phenotypic data were used to find candidate immune exposures; instead, reliance was placed on TCR beta sequences and their occurrence across donors. Of the 350 to 450 genotyped donors, approximately 80% fell in the genetic ancestry cluster associated with self-reported Caucasian donors. Alongside the repertoire data, information on donor age, sex, ethnicity and CMV serostatus was compiled. All discovery cohort repertoires had been generated using a single sequencing platform. Overall study outcomes, separate from this receptor: The only immune exposure information available for the cohort was CMV serostatus. A later genetic analysis associated a missense DCLRE1C variant with V-gene and J-gene trimming of TCR beta chains, and an independent cohort replicated the association. Because some donors lacked HLA typing at each locus, the association tests relied only on the typed subset. According to the authors, the approach could potentially be generalized to other disease states and immunological phenotypes. In a later analysis, several top co-occurrence clusters were reported to appear linked to parvovirus B19, influenza, CMV and Epstein-Barr virus. In a later genetic analysis, fewer N-insertions in productive TCRs were reported among donors in an Asian-associated ancestry cluster than the 666-donor mean. The sequencing pipeline was judged likely to have produced a cluster of highly shared sequence variants as a technical artifact. The study gave a list of under 200 TCR beta chains associated with cytomegalovirus. A further reported finding was that TCR beta sequences accurately predicted the HLA-A and HLA-B alleles for most subjects in the first cohort. In vitro tests confirmed that three of the cytomegalovirus-associated TCR beta chains recognize cytomegalovirus antigens. In a later analysis, some 18,000 TCR beta sequences were associated with specific HLA alleles at a false discovery rate of 0.05. In an earlier analysis of more than 500 of the donors, most TCR beta V segments appeared in productive rearrangements about 87% or about 30% of the time, broadly matching IMGT annotations. Presence/absence analyses assumed roughly uniform sequencing depth across donors, an assumption that may not hold. Some IMGT-functional V segments, including TRBV6-2 and TRBV6-3, could not be distinguished by the 87-base-pair reads and were therefore excluded. In this cohort, only TCR beta chains were sequenced, and detectable features were limited by the absence of alpha or paired-chain data. The classifier was reported to diagnose cytomegalovirus status with high specificity and sensitivity in both the original and validation cohorts. Compared with equally common non-associated chains, HLA-associated TCR beta chains in a later analysis were more clonally expanded and had lower generation probabilities. When HLA alleles, especially DR and DQ, strongly co-occurred, attributing TCR associations to individual alleles was difficult. In a later analysis, the rate of TCR association differed among HLA loci, with DRB1 alleles having the most associated TCRs and HLA-C alleles having the fewest. Correlated functional status among segregating V segments might reflect linkage disequilibrium, but an unknown experimental factor could not be ruled out. Across donors, most TCR sequences were observed very rarely, whereas some public TCRs were present in many individuals. Over 15 rarely observed V segments, including chromosome 9 orphons, were excluded from the earlier analysis of a few hundred of the donors because counts were too low. A later analysis found that most CMV-associated TCR beta chains appeared HLA-restricted, with HLA associations seemingly driven largely by CMV exposure.

Comments on this clone: What antigen it recognizes has not been identified. No base-level quality is on record; no much larger clone is a single base apart.

The cohort was made up of approximately 670 healthy bone marrow donors. All cohort members were sampled while nominally healthy, although unrecorded immune exposures were likely present. Of the approximately 700 cohort members, some 270 had positive CMV serostatus and fewer than 400 had negative CMV serostatus, and CMV serostatus was not recorded for the donor. Each donor provided a peripheral blood sample, and peripheral blood mononuclear cells were used for TCR beta sequencing. The Qiagen DNeasy Blood Extraction Kit was used to extract genomic DNA from the blood cell samples. Here V drops 4 bases and J drops 8 bases, and the junction holds 15 bases not matched to any gene. CDR1 and CDR2 were assigned from the germline V gene (reference sequence) as LNHDA and SQIVND. The CDR3 contains 17 residues, cysteine and phenylalanine counted. Of the read, only the CDR3 DNA is kept; its 51 bases are in frame from base 1.

The library relied on the immunoSEQ multiplex PCR assay. The multiplex PCR relied on a mix of 60 forward primers for TCR Vbeta segments and 13 reverse primers for TCR Jbeta segments. The CDR3 region of rearranged TCR beta genes was amplified from genomic DNA with a multiplex PCR assay. The amplified TCR beta libraries were sequenced on the Illumina HiSeq System as 87-base-pair reads. In the source study's methods: Across the 666 repertoires, a later analysis counted 80 million or so unique TCR beta chains, around 10 million of which were shared by at least two donors. A nearest-neighbor algorithm error-corrected the raw reads and collapsed the reads into unique sequences, merging closely related sequences to remove PCR and sequencing errors. Alignment of CDR3 sequences to IMGT reference sequences was used to assign V, D and J gene segments. For a sequence to be retained, a match of at least six nucleotides to both a V gene segment and a J gene segment was required. A rearrangement counted as productive if the CDR3 had no stop codons and remained in frame with V and J, and every other rearrangement counted as non-productive. Following IMGT convention, CDR3 was defined as the stretch from the second conserved V-encoded cysteine to the conserved J-encoded phenylalanine. In an earlier analysis of 587 of the donors, sequences lacking an unambiguous match to a single V gene segment were excluded. In an earlier analysis of 500 to 750 of the donors, V segments were called functional above 56.7% productive rearrangements and were called segregating when the between-donor standard deviation exceeded 5%. A statistical classification framework was developed to diagnose cytomegalovirus status using the catalog of TCR beta chain sequences. In a later analysis, V and J genes were assigned by comparing TCR nucleotide sequences against IMGT/GENE-DB human TR gene sequences. A later analysis assigned CDR3 sequences and most-parsimonious VDJ recombination scenarios with the TCRdist pipeline. In a later analysis, each TCR beta chain was defined by its CDR3 amino acid sequence together with its V-gene family, and reads lacking a unique V-gene family were excluded. In a later analysis, 550 to 650 highly shared, low-generation-probability nucleotide sequences were removed to address suspected cross-contamination and a sequencing artifact. In a later analysis, a clonal expansion index for each public chain was calculated from normalized within-repertoire ranks of inferred template counts. In a later analysis, generation probabilities were computed with a VDJ recombination model fitted to out-of-frame rearrangements, and the resulting probabilities were checked against IGoR. In a later analysis, hypergeometric tests were used to score TCR-TCR, TCR-HLA and TCR-CMV co-occurrence, with a repertoire-size bias correction applied to TCR pairs. To estimate false discovery rates, a later analysis permuted the HLA or CMV assignments 20 times. A later analysis grouped co-occurring TCRs with DBSCAN, adding TCRdist sequence similarity when clustering within HLA-allele-positive subsets. Co-occurrence clustering excluded repertoires with fewer than 30,000 or more than 120,000 public chains, plus five with anomalous nucleotide sharing. In TCRdb, the immuneACCESS table is reduced to in-frame sequences with V and J assigned. These tables do not hold every clone; where another copy was compared, an unresolved V gene accounts for under half, and the others remain unexplained. D and trimming come from the DNA, and the V and J calls and clone size come from that table. The sample table lists over 90,000 clones, nearly 65% of them with a count of one. Around 5% of the sample belongs to the ten largest clones.

Source material: PBMCs. The source is a human donor in good health. This sequence uses TRBV19 and TRBJ1-2, with TRBD1 matching 11 junction bases. The CDR3 corresponds to CASSNSGTGGYSRGYTF. The nucleotides read TGTGCCAGTAGTAACTCCGGGACAGGGGGATACAGTAGGGGCTACACCTTC.